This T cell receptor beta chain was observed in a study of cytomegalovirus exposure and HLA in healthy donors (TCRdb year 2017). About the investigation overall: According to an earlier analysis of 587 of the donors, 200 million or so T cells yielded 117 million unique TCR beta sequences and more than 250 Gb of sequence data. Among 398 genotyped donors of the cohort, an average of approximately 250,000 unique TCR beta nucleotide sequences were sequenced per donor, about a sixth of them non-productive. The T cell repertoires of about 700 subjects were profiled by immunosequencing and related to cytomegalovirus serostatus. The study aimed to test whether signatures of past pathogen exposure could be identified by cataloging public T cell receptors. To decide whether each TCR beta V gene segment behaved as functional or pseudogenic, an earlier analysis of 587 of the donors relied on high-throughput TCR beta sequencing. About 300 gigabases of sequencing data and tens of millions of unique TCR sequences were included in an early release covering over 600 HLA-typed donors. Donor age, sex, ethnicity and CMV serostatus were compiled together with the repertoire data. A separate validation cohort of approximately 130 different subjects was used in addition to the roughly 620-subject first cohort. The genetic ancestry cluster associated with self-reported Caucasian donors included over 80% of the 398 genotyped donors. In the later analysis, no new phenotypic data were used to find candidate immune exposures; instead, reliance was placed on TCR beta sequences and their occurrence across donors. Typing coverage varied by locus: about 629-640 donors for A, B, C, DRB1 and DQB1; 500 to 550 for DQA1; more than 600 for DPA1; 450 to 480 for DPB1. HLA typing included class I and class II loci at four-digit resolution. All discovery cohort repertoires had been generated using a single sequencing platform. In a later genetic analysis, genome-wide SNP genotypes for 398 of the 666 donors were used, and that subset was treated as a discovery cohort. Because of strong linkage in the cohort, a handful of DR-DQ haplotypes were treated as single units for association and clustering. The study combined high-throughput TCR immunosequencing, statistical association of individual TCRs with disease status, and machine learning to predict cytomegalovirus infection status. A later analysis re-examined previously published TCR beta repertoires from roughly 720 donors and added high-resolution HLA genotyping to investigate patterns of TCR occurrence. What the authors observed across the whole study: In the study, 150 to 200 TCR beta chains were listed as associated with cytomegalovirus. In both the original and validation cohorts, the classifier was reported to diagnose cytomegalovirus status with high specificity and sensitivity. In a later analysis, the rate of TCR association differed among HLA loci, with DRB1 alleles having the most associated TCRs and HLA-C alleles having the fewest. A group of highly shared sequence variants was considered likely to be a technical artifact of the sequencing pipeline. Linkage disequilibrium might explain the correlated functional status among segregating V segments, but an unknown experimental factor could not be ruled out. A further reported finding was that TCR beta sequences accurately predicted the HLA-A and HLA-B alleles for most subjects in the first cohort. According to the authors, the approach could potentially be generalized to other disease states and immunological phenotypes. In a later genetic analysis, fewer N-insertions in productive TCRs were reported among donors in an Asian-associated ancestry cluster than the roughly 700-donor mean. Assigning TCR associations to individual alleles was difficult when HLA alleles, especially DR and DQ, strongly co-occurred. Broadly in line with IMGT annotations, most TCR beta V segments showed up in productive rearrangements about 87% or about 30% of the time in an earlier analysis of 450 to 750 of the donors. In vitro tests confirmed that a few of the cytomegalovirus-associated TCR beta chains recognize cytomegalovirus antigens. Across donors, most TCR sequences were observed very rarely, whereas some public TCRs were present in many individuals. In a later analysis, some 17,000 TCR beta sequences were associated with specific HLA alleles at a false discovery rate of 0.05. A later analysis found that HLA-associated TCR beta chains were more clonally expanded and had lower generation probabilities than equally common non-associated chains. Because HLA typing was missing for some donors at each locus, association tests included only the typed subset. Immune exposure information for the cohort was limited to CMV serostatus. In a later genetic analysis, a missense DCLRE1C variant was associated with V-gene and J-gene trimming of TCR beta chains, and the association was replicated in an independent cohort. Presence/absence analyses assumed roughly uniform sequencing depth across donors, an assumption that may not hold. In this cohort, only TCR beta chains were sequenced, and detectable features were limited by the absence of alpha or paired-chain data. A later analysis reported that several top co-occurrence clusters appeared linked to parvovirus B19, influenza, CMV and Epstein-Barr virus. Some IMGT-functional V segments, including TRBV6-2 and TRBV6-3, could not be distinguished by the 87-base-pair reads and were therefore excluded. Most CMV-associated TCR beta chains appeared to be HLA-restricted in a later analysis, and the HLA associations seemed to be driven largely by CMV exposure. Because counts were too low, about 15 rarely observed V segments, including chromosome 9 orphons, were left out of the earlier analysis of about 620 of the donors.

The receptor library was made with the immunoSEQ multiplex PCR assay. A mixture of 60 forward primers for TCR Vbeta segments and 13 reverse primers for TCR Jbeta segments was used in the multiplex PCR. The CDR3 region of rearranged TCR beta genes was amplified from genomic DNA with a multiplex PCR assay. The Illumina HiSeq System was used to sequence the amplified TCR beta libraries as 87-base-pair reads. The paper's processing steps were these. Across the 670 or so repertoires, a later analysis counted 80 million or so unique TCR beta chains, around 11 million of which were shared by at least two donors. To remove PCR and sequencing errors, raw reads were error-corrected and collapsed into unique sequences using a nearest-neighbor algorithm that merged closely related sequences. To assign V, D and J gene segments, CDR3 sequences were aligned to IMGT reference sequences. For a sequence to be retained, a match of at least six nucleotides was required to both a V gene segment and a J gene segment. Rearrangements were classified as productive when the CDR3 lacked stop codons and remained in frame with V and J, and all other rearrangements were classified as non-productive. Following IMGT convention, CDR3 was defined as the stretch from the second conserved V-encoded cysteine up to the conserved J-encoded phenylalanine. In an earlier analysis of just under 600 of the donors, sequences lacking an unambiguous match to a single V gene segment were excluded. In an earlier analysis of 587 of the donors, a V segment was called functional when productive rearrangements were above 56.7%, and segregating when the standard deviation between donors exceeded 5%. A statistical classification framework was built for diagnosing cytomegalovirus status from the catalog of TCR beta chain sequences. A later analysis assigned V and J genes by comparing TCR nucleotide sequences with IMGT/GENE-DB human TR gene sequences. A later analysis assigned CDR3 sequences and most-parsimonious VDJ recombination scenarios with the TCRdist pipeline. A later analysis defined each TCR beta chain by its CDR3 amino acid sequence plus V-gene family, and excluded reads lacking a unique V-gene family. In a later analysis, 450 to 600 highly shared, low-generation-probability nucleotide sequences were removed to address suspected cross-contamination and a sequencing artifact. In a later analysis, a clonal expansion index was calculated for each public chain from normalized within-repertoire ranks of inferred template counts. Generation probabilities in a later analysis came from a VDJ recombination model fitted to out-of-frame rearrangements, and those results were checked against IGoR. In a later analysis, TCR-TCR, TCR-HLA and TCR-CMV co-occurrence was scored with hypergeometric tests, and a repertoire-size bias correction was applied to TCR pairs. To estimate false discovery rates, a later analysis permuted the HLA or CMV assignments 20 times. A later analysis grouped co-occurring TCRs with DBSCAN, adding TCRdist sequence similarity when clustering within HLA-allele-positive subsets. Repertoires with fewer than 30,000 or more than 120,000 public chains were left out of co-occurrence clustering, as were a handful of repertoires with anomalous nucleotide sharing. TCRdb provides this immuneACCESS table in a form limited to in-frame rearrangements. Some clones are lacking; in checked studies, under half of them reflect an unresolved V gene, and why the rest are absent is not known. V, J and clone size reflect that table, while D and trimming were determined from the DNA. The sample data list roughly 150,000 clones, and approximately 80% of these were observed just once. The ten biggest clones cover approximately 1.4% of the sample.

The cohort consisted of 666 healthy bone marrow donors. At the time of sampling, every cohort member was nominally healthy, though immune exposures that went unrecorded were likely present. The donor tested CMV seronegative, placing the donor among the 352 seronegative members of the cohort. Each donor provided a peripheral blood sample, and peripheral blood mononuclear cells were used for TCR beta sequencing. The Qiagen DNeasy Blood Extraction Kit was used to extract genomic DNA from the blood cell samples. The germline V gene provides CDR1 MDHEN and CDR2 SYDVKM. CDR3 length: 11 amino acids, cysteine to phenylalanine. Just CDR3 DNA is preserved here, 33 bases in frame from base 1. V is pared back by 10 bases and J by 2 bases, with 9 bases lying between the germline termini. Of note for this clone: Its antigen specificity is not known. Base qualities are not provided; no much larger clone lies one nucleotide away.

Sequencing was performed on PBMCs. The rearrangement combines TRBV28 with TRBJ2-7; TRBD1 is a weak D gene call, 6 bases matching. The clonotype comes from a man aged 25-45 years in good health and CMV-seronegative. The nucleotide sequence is TGTGCCACCGACAGGCCCTACGAGCAGTACTTC. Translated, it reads CATDRPYEQYF.